Given below is one T cell receptor beta chain in context. The CDR3 spans 14 residues. The data originate from a study of blood T cell repertoires in COVID-19. Libraries were prepared by immunoSEQ multiplex PCR; TCRdb keeps only in-frame clonotypes and omits some of them. The sample holds 150,000 to 200,000 clones, about 88% seen once. The TCR sequence derives from a woman aged 40 to 49 in a cohort exposed to, infected with or recovered from COVID-19 (not recorded which). The sequenced sample consisted of PBMCs or T cells enriched from blood (not recorded which). This chain joins TRBV7-5 and TRBJ2-5; the table's D call, TRBD2, has no DNA check behind it. TRBV7-5 is assigned pseudogene status. The CDR3, as DNA: TGTGTCAGAAGCCGAGTCGAATACCAAGAGACCCAGTACTTC. Its protein is CVRSRVEYQETQYF.